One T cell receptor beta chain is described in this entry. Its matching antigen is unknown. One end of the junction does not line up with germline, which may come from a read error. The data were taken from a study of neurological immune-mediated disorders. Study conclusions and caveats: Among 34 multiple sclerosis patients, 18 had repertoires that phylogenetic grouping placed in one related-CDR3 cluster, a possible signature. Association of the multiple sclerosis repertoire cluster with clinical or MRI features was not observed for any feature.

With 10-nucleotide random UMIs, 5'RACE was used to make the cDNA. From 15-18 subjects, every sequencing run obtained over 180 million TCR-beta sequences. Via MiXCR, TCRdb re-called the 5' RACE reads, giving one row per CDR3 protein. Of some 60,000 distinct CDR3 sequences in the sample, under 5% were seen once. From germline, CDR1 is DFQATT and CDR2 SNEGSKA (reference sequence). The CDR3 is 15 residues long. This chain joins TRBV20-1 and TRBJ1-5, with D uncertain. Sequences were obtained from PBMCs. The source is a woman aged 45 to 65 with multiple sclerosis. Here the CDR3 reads CSARLPWAENQPQNF. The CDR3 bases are TGCAGTGCTAGATTACCATGGGCGGAAAATCAGCCCCAGAATTTT.